Shown below are 21 T cell receptor beta chains from a single sample sequenced in a study of T cells in Graves' hyperthyroidism and ophthalmopathy. RNA transcripts gave rise to amplified TCR beta CDR3 regions. When the TCR CDR3 underwent first-round RT-PCR, the HTBI primer set was used. TCRdb re-analysed the multiplex PCR reads in MiXCR, keeping a single row per CDR3 protein. Of 530,000 or so distinct CDR3 sequences in the sample, 40% to 55% were seen once. Sequenced: peripheral blood or thyroid tissue (not recorded which). The receptors come from a woman aged 18-29 years with Graves' hyperthyroidism.

This clonotype was picked up many times. This rearrangement joins TRBV6-2 or TRBV6-3 to TRBJ2-7; 9 bases match TRBD1. This CDR3 spans 13 amino acids. Germline lookup yields CDR1 MNHEY and CDR2 SVGEGT. V shed 5 bases and J 6 bases; nucleotides not matched to a gene: 5. In DNA form, the CDR3 reads TGTGCCAGCAGTCAACAGGGGGCCTCCGAGCAGTACTTC. Its protein is CASSQQGASEQYF.

CDR3 sequence (DNA): TGTGCCAGTAGTATAGGCGGTGGTCTAGCGGGGAGCACAGATACGCAGTATTTT. Translation gives CASSIGGGLAGSTDTQYF. The chain is built from TRBV19 and TRBJ2-3; 9 bases fit TRBD2. The CDR3 totals 18 residues. The germline gives CDR1 LNHDA, CDR2 SQIVND (reference sequence). Trimming removed 1 base from V and 0 bases from J; junction bases left unmatched: 8.

V and J are TRBV10-3 and TRBJ2-5, with 7 positions matching TRBD1. Germline loops: CDR1 ENHRY, CDR2 SYGVKD. This CDR3 is 15 amino acids long. Unmatched junction bases numbered 5, after V lost 0 bases and J lost 4 bases. Here the CDR3 DNA reads TGTGCCATCAGTGAGTCCGACAGGGAGTTAGAGACCCAGTACTTC. Its protein is CAISESDRELETQYF.

The chain uses TRBV29-1 and TRBJ2-5; D call uncertain. The CDR3 contains 12 residues. CDR1 and CDR2 from the germline V gene are SQVTM and ANQGSEA. The DNA for the CDR3 is TGCAGTGCCGTAGGACGGCAAGAGACCCAGTACTTC. This gives the protein CSAVGRQETQYF.

The CDR3 region has the DNA TGCAGCCTGCAGTTAGGGCCCTCCTACGAGCAGTACTTC. The encoded protein is CSLQLGPSYEQYF. This chain uses TRBV29-1 with TRBJ2-7; D uncertain. Germline lookup yields CDR1 SQVTM and CDR2 ANQGSEA. This CDR3 contains 13 residues. Trimming took 8 bases from V and 0 from J, leaving 14 bases between them.

V is TRBV19 and J is TRBJ2-3, with D possibly being TRBD1 or TRBD2 (5 bases each). Between the trimmed V and J ends, which lost 6 bases and 2 bases, there was a span of 15 bases. There are 15 residues in the CDR3. The germline V gene has CDR1 LNHDA and CDR2 SQIVND (reference sequence). CDR3: CASRSGTSNTDTQYF. CDR3 sequence (DNA): TGTGCCAGTAGATCCGGGACGTCGAACACAGATACGCAGTATTTT. The complete variable domain, with remaining parts taken from reference TRBV19 and TRBJ2-3, reads DGGITQSPKYLFRKEGQNVTLSCEQNLNHDAMYWYRQDPGQGLRLIYYSQIVNDFQKGDIAEGYSVSREKKESFPLTVTSAQKNPTAFYLCASRSGTSNTDTQYFGPGTRLTVL.

This clonotype was detected only a few times. The rearrangement joins TRBV10-3 to TRBJ2-6; no clear D. This CDR3 contains 11 residues. V lost 8 bases and J 15 bases, leaving 14 bases between the germline ends. Germline V gene lookup returns CDR1 ENHRY and CDR2 SYGVKD. The CDR3 region is CAIAEWAGLTF. For the CDR3, the DNA is TGTGCCATCGCGGAGTGGGCAGGCCTGACTTTC.

This clonotype was recorded a few times. The chain recombines TRBV6-6 with TRBJ1-1; 10 nucleotides line up with TRBD1. The V gene end was trimmed by 2 bases and the J gene end by 2 bases; junction bases not matched to a gene: 8. The CDR3 totals 17 residues. Per the germline V gene, CDR1 is MNHNY and CDR2 is SVGAGI (reference sequence). This chain's CDR3 is CASSYKHRQGANTEAFF. The DNA for the CDR3 is TGTGCCAGCAGTTACAAACACAGACAGGGGGCTAACACTGAAGCTTTCTTT.

This clonotype was seen at least ten times. The V call is TRBV9, the J call TRBJ2-5; TRBD2 might be the D (5 bases). The CDR3 loop spans 16 amino acids. Germline CDR1 SGDLS, CDR2 YYNGEE. Deletions cut 0 bases from V and 1 base from J, with 13 bases between. The CDR3 bases are TGTGCCAGCAGCGTAGGAGCTAGCCCACTCCAAGAGACCCAGTACTTC. Its translation is CASSVGASPLQETQYF. Supplemented by reference TRBV9 and TRBJ2-5, the full variable domain reads DSGVTQTPKHLITATGQRVTLRCSPRSGDLSVYWYQQSLDQGLQFLIQYYNGEERAKGNILERFSAQQFPDLHSELNLSSLELGDSALYFCASSVGASPLQETQYFGPGTRLLVL.

This clonotype has a count of ten or more. The rearrangement links TRBV10-3 to TRBJ2-7; no firm D call. Between the trimmed V and J ends, which lost 5 bases and 3 bases, there was a span of 8 bases. Germline V gene data show CDR1 as ENHRY and CDR2 as SYGVKD. The CDR3 sequence is 12 residues long. The CDR3 nucleotides are TGTGCCATCAGTACCGAAATCTACGAGCAGTACTTC. Its translation: CAISTEIYEQYF.

In its sample, this clonotype was seen many times. The chain joins TRBV3-1 to TRBJ1-1; D not resolved. V lost 1 base, J lost 5 bases, and 11 bases lay in between. Germline lookup yields CDR1 LGHDT and CDR2 YNNKEL (reference sequence). The CDR3 length is 14 residues. CDR3 region: CASSQVGRPTEAFF. DNA for the CDR3: TGTGCCAGCAGCCAAGTGGGCCGACCGACTGAAGCTTTCTTT.

V is TRBV29-1 and J is TRBJ1-1, with TRBD1 matching over 8 bases. V lost 8 bases, J lost 0 bases, and 8 bases stayed unmatched. CDR1 is SQVTM and CDR2 is ANQGSEA in the germline V gene. This CDR3 spans 14 amino acids. This CDR3 is CSILTGDMNTEAFF. The CDR3, as DNA: TGCAGCATCCTGACAGGGGACATGAACACTGAAGCTTTCTTT. The full variable domain, with the rest looked up from reference TRBV29-1 and TRBJ1-1, is SAVISQKPSRDICQRGTSLTIQCQVDSQVTMMFWYRQQPGQSLTLIATANQGSEATYESGFVIDKFPISRPNLTFSTLTVSNMSPEDSSIYLCSILTGDMNTEAFFGQGTRLTVV.

In its sample, this clonotype was seen once. The rearrangement uses TRBV7-6 and TRBJ2-5; a possible D gene is TRBD1 (5 bases). The germline V gene encodes CDR1 SGHVS and CDR2 FNYEAQ. Trimming pared 1 base from V and 3 bases from J, leaving 12 bases between. The CDR3 is 15 residues long. The CDR3 region is CASSLDRSSEETQYF. The CDR3 nucleotides are TGTGCCAGCAGCTTAGACAGGTCCTCCGAAGAGACCCAGTACTTC.

The chain uses TRBV24-1 and TRBJ1-1; D gene uncertain. The CDR3 has 13 amino acids. Germline V gene sequence: CDR1 KGHDR, CDR2 SFDVKD. V dropped 4 bases and J dropped 3 bases, with 8 bases sitting between them. CDR3 sequence reads: CATSENRYTEAFF. The CDR3 bases are TGTGCCACCAGTGAAAATAGGTACACTGAAGCTTTCTTT.

As DNA, the CDR3 is TGTGCCAGCAGGGACCTAACAGGGGAAGGGCAGCCCCAGCATTTT. This gives the protein CASRDLTGEGQPQHF. J is TRBJ1-5 and V is TRBV2, with 7 positions matching TRBD1. Per germline, CDR1 SNHLY and CDR2 FYNNEI. With 6 bases clipped from V and 7 bases from J, the junction kept 12 bases outside the gene matches. The CDR3 is made up of 15 amino acids.

This clonotype turned up a few times. The chain has TRBV7-9 and TRBJ2-5; D gene ambiguous. Germline loops: CDR1 SEHNR, CDR2 FQNEAQ (reference sequence). The CDR3 runs to 14 residues. V was shortened by 1 base and J by 7 bases, with 13 bases between the two germline ends. The CDR3 protein is CASSLGARWWTQYF. The CDR3, as DNA: TGTGCCAGCAGCTTAGGGGCCCGATGGTGGACCCAGTACTTC.

The J gene is TRBJ1-4, the V gene TRBV5-4; D perhaps matches TRBD1 (6 bases). The germline V and J ends were trimmed by 0 bases and 8 bases, with 11 bases remaining between them. Germline loops: CDR1 SGHNT, CDR2 YYREEE (reference sequence). This CDR3 region has 14 residues. This CDR3 is CASSLVGGREKLFF. As DNA, the CDR3 is TGTGCCAGCAGCTTGGTTGGGGGCCGGGAAAAACTGTTTTTT.

This sequence joins TRBV7-2 and TRBJ2-5, with D tentatively TRBD2 (6 bases). Germline V gene lookup returns CDR1 SGHTA and CDR2 FQGNSA. Deletions cut 1 base from V and 5 bases from J, with 11 bases between. The length of the CDR3 is 14 residues. Here the CDR3 DNA reads TGTGCCAGCAGCTTAGAGCGGCTAGCGGAGACCCAGTACTTC. Translation gives CASSLERLAETQYF.

This chain joins TRBV4-1 and TRBJ2-5; 7 positions match TRBD2. Looked up from germline, CDR1 is MGHRA and CDR2 is YSYEKL. The CDR3 covers 15 residues. J lost 5 bases, V lost 4 bases, and 10 bases had no gene match. The CDR3 sequence is CASSPQRAGAETQYF. CDR3 in DNA: TGCGCCAGCAGCCCCCAGCGGGCGGGAGCTGAGACCCAGTACTTC.

The chain links TRBV6-5 to TRBJ2-2; 13 bases fit TRBD2. V lost 5 bases to trimming and J lost 2 bases; unmatched junction nucleotides: 5. Germline CDR1 MNHEY, CDR2 SVGAGI. This CDR3 is 17 amino acids long. The CDR3 spells CASSLLAGGPNTGELFF. DNA for the CDR3: TGTGCCAGCAGTCTACTAGCGGGAGGGCCTAACACCGGGGAGCTGTTTTTT.

J is TRBJ2-3 and V is TRBV20-1, with 10 bases fitting TRBD2. After removal of 6 bases from V and 2 bases from J, the junction contained 11 bases not matched to a gene. Per the germline V gene, CDR1 is DFQATT and CDR2 is SNEGSKA (reference sequence). This CDR3 contains 16 residues. CDR3 sequence reads: CSAAHRAGGDTDTQYF. CDR3 in DNA: TGCAGTGCGGCGCATAGAGCGGGAGGGGACACAGATACGCAGTATTTT.